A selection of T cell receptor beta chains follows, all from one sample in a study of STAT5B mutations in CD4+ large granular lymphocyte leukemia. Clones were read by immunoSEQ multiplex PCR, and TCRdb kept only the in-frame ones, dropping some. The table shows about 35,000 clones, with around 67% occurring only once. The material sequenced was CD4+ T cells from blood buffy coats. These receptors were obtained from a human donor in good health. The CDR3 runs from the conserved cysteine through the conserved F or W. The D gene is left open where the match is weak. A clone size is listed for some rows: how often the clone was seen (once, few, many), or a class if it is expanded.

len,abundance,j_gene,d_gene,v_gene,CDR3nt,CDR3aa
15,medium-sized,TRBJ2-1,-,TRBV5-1,TGCGCCAGCCAACAGGGGAGGACCTGGGACAATGAGCAGTTCTTC,CASQQGRTWDNEQFF
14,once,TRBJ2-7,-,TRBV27,TGTGCCAGCAGTTTACAGGGAGGTCACTACGAGCAGTACTTC,CASSLQGGHYEQYF
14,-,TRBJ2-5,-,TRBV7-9,TGTGCCAGCAGCTTTCAGACGGGGACAGAGACCCAGTACTTC,CASSFQTGTETQYF
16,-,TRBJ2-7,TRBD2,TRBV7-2,TGTGCCAGCAGCTTAAAATCAGCGGGGGCACCCTACGAGCAGTACTTC,CASSLKSAGAPYEQYF
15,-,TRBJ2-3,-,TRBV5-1,TGCGCCAGCAGCTTGGGAAGCGGGAGCACAGATACGCAGTATTTT,CASSLGSGSTDTQYF
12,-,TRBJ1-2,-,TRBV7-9,TGTGCCAGCAGCTTAGGCAGCTATGGCTACACCTTC,CASSLGSYGYTF
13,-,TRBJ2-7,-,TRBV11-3,TGTGCCAGCAGCTTACAGGCGAACTACGAGCAGTACTTC,CASSLQANYEQYF
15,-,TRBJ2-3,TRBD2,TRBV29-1,TGCAGCGTTCTAGCTAGCGGGGGGGCGACAGATACGCAGTATTTT,CSVLASGGATDTQYF
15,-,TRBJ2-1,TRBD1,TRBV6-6,TGTGCCAGCAGTTACTCGGGACAGGGGTCCAATGAGCAGTTCTTC,CASSYSGQGSNEQFF
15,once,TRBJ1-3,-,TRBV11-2,TGTGCCAGCAGCTTAGCGGGAGGGACTGGAAACACCATATATTTT,CASSLAGGTGNTIYF
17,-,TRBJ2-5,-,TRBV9,TGTGCCAGCAGCGTATCCCCCCTTCGACAGGCGGCAGAGACCCAGTACTTC,CASSVSPLRQAAETQYF
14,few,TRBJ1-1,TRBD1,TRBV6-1,TGTGCCAGCACTAGACAGGGAACGAACACTGAAGCTTTCTTT,CASTRQGTNTEAFF
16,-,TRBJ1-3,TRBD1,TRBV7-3,TGTGCCAGCAGCTTAACGGGGGACAGCTCTGGAAACACCATATATTTT,CASSLTGDSSGNTIYF
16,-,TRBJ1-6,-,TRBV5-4,TGTGCCAGCAGCCTACAGGGTGGAGGCTATAATTCACCCCTCCACTTT,CASSLQGGGYNSPLHF
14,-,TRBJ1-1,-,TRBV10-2,TGCGCCAGCAGTGAGAGGACGGGGAACACTGAAGCTTTCTTT,CASSERTGNTEAFF
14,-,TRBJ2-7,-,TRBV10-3,TGTGCCATCAGTGGTGGGACACAATCCTACGAGCAGTACTTC,CAISGGTQSYEQYF
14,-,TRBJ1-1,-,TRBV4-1,TGCGCCAGCAGCCGGCGGGGCGTGAACACTGAAGCTTTCTTT,CASSRRGVNTEAFF
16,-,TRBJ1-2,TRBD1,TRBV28,TGTGCCAGCAGTCTAACGGACAGGCGAGGGTTCTATGGCTACACCTTC,CASSLTDRRGFYGYTF
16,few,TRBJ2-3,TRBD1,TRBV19,TGTGCCAGTAGTTCCCCCGGACAGGGTAGCACAGATACGCAGTATTTT,CASSSPGQGSTDTQYF
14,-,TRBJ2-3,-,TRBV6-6,TGTGCCAGCAGTTACTTAGGGGGCACAGATACGCAGTATTTT,CASSYLGGTDTQYF
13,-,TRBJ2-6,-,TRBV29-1,TGCAGCGTTGAGGCGTCTGGGGCCAACGTCCTGACTTTC,CSVEASGANVLTF
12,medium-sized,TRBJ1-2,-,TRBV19,TGTGCCAGTGCGGGGGACGGCGGCGGCTACACCTTC,CASAGDGGGYTF
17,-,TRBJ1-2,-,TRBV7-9,TGTGCCAGCAGCTTAGCGCAGTCAGCCTTAGCTCTCTATGGCTACACCTTC,CASSLAQSALALYGYTF
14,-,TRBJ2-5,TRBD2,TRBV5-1,TGCGCCAGCAGCTTGGATCGACTAGCGGAGACCCAGTACTTC,CASSLDRLAETQYF
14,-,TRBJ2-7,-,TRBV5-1,TGCGCCAGCAGCTTGGGGGCAGGGCGGCAGCGGCAGTACTTC,CASSLGAGRQRQYF
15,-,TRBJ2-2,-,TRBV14,TGTGCCAGCAGCCAAGTACGAGGGTCGGCCGGGGAGCTGTTTTTT,CASSQVRGSAGELFF
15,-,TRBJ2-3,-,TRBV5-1,TGTGCCAGCAGCTTCCGGGCGACTGGCTCAGATACGCAGTATTTT,CASSFRATGSDTQYF
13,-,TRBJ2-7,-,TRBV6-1,TGTGCCAGCACACAGGCCAGCTCCTACGAGCAGTACTTC,CASTQASSYEQYF
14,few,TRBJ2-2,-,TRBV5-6,TGTGCCAGCAGCTTGCCGCAAAACACCGGGGAGCTGTTTTTT,CASSLPQNTGELFF
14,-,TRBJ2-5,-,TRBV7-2,TGTGCCAGCAGCTTACAAACAGGGCAAGAGACCCAGTACTTC,CASSLQTGQETQYF
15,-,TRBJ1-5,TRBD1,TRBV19,TGTGCCAGTAGCGGAACAGGGGGGAGCAATCAGCCCCAGCATTTT,CASSGTGGSNQPQHF
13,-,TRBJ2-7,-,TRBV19,TGTGCCAGTAGTATAGCGACAGAATACGAGCAGTACTTC,CASSIATEYEQYF
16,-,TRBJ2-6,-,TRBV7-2,TGTGCCAGCAGCTTGACGACAGCCTCTGGGGCCAACGTCCTGACTTTC,CASSLTTASGANVLTF
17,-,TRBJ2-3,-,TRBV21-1,TGTGCCAGCAGCAAGCCTACTAGCGGGGGGTTCACAGATACGCAGTATTTT,CASSKPTSGGFTDTQYF
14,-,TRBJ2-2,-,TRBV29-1,TGCAGCGTTCGTCCAGGGTCCGTTGTCGGGGAGCTGTTTTTT,CSVRPGSVVGELFF
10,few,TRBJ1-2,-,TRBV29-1,TGCAGCGCCGGGACGGATGGCTACACCTTC,CSAGTDGYTF
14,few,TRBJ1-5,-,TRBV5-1,TGCGCCAGCAGCTTGGGGCAGGTGGGTCAGCCCCAGCATTTT,CASSLGQVGQPQHF
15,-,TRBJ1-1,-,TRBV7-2,TGTGCCAGCAGCTTCCCCTCGGAAGGGAGGGCTGAAGCTTTCTTT,CASSFPSEGRAEAFF
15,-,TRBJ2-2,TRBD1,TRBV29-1,TGCAGCGTTTCACAGGGGCCCTTAAACACCGGGGAGCTGTTTTTT,CSVSQGPLNTGELFF
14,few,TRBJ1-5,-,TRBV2,TGTGCCAGCAGTGAAACCAGCTTCAATCAGCCCCAGCATTTT,CASSETSFNQPQHF
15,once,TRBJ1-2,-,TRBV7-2,TGTGCCAGCAGCTCATTTCGGATTGGAATATATGGCTACACCTTC,CASSSFRIGIYGYTF
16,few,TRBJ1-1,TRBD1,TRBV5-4,TGTGCCAGCAGCTCCTCCGACAGGGGGCAGTACACTGAAGCTTTCTTT,CASSSSDRGQYTEAFF
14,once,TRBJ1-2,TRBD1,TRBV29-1,TGCAGCGTTTCTACAGGGGCGGGAGGATATGGCTACACCTTC,CSVSTGAGGYGYTF
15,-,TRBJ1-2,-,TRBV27,TGTGCCAGCAGTGCCGCCGTAGGGAACTCCTATGGCTACACCTTC,CASSAAVGNSYGYTF
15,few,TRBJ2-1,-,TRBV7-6,TGTGCCAGCAGCTTAGTAGGGGCGGGCAACAATGAGCAGTTCTTC,CASSLVGAGNNEQFF
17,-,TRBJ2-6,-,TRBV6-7,TGTGCCAGCAGGCTCGGGGGCACTCGGGCTGGGGCCAACGTCCTGACTTTC,CASRLGGTRAGANVLTF
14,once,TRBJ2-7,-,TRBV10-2,TGCGCCAGCATCCGCGGGACACCCTCCTACGAGCAGTACTTC,CASIRGTPSYEQYF
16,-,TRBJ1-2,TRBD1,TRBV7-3,TGTGCCAGCAGCCCCTTCCCGGGACAGGGTAGTAATGGCTACACCTTC,CASSPFPGQGSNGYTF
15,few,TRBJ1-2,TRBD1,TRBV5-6,TGTGCCAGCAGCTCTCAACAGGGGGCAACTTATGGCTACACCTTC,CASSSQQGATYGYTF
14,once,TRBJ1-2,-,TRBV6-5,TGTGCCAGCAGATACGCGGCGGCTAACTATGGCTACACCTTC,CASRYAAANYGYTF
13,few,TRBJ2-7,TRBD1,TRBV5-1,TGCGCCAGCAGCTTGGTCCAGGGGGTCGAGCAGTACTTC,CASSLVQGVEQYF
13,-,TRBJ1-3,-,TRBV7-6,TGTGCCAGCAGCTCAAAAATTGGAAACACCATATATTTT,CASSSKIGNTIYF
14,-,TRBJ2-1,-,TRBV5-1,TGCGCCAGCAGCTTGGAGGGAGCCTACAATGAGCAGTTCTTC,CASSLEGAYNEQFF
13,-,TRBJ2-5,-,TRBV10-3,TGTGCCATCAGGACAGGTTTACAAGAGACCCAGTACTTC,CAIRTGLQETQYF
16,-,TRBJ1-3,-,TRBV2,TGTGCCAGCAGTGAAGCGCTTCGGAGCTCTGGAAACACCATATATTTT,CASSEALRSSGNTIYF
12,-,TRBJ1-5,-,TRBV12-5,TGTGCTAGTGGTCCGCAAAATCAGCCCCAGCATTTT,CASGPQNQPQHF
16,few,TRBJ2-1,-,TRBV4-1,TGCGCCAGCAGCCAAGAGGCGACAGGCTTCTACAATGAGCAGTTCTTC,CASSQEATGFYNEQFF
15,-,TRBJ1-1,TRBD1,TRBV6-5,TGTGCCAGCAGTCACGGACAGGGCATGAACACTGAAGCTTTCTTT,CASSHGQGMNTEAFF